This T cell receptor (beta chain) was identified in a study of cytomegalovirus exposure and HLA in healthy donors. Study observations and caveats: Presence/absence analysis assumed near-uniform sequencing depth across donors.

Primers: 60 Vbeta forward and 13 Jbeta reverse. Profiled with immunoSEQ multiplex PCR; TCRdb holds only in-frame clones, not every one. The data show about 77,000 clones, over 70% seen once. CDR1 is SGHNT and CDR2 is YENEEA in the germline V gene. Trimming cost V 0 bases and J 1 base; bases outside gene matches: 8. The CDR3 has 18 residues. A remark on this clone: The antigen remains undetermined.

V and J are TRBV11-3 and TRBJ2-2, with TRBD1 identical over 7 bases. The sample comprised PBMCs. The clonotype comes from a woman aged 40-49 years in good health and CMV-seronegative. The CDR3 reads CASSLDLIGTENTGELFF. Here the CDR3 DNA reads TGTGCCAGCAGCTTAGATCTAATCGGGACAGAGAACACCGGGGAGCTGTTTTTT.